Listed below are T cell receptor beta chains from one sample, sequenced in a study of blood T cell repertoires in COVID-19. Profiling relied on immunoSEQ multiplex PCR, and the TCRdb table lists in-frame clones only, not all of them. This sample has around 110,000 clones, with over 65% found just once. The sequenced material came from peripheral blood. Receptors originate from a man aged 25-45 years with acute or convalescent COVID-19. CDR3s include the opening cysteine and the closing phenylalanine or tryptophan. D genes are given only for firm matches. Only some rows state a clone size, as once, few, many or a class for expanded clones.

>-|TRBV11-2|15|TRBD1|TRBJ2-5
TGTGCCAGCAGCTGGGGGACAGGGCGAGAAGAGACCCAGTACTTC
CASSWGTGREETQYF
>-|TRBV5-1|15|TRBD2|TRBJ2-1
TGCGCCAGCAGCTTGGTCCCTAGCGGGAGCAATGAGCAGTTCTTC
CASSLVPSGSNEQFF
>-|TRBV27|15|TRBD1|TRBJ1-2
TGTGCCAGCAGTTTCGGACAGGGGATTAACTATGGCTACACCTTC
CASSFGQGINYGYTF
>-|TRBV18|15|TRBD1|TRBJ2-5
TGTGCCAGCTCCGACGGACAGGGGGCTCAAGAGACCCAGTACTTC
CASSDGQGAQETQYF
>-|TRBV6-1|14|TRBD1|TRBJ1-1
TGTGCCAGCAGTGAGGACAGGGGGTACACTGAAGCTTTCTTT
CASSEDRGYTEAFF
>-|TRBV13|11|-|TRBJ1-2
TGTGCCAGCAGCTTAGATCTGGGCTACACCTTC
CASSLDLGYTF
>once|TRBV2|10|-|TRBJ2-5
TGTGCCAGCGAATCGGGGACCCAGTACTTC
CASESGTQYF
>-|TRBV2|14|-|TRBJ1-1
TGTGCCAGCAGTTTACGACTCCTGAACACTGAAGCTTTCTTT
CASSLRLLNTEAFF
>-|TRBV27|15|TRBD2|TRBJ2-1
TGTGCCAGCACCGTGGGGGGGACTTGGGGCAATGAGCAGTTCTTC
CASTVGGTWGNEQFF
>-|TRBV5-4|17|-|TRBJ1-2
TGTGCCAGCAGCTTGGGCAGTGGGAGATTTTATAACTATGGCTACACCTTC
CASSLGSGRFYNYGYTF
>-|TRBV13|13|-|TRBJ1-6
TGTGCCAGCAGCTTGGGCGGGGGGGCCCCCCTCCACTTT
CASSLGGGAPLHF
>-|TRBV18|17|TRBD1|TRBJ1-2
TGTGCCAGCTCTCCCCGGGACAGGGGGCGATCTAACTATGGCTACACCTTC
CASSPRDRGRSNYGYTF
>-|TRBV7-8|14|-|TRBJ1-5
TGTGCCAGCAGCTTAGGGCAGTCTGGTCAGCCCCAGCATTTT
CASSLGQSGQPQHF
>-|TRBV27|15|TRBD1|TRBJ1-2
TGTGCCAGCAGTCCTCCGGACAGGGAAGTTGATGGCTACACCTTC
CASSPPDREVDGYTF
>-|TRBV5-8|16|-|TRBJ2-7
TGTGCCAGCAGCTTCTCAGGGGGGCCGCTTTTGGACGAGCAGTACTTC
CASSFSGGPLLDEQYF
>-|TRBV4-1|13|-|TRBJ1-2
TGCGCCAGCAGCCAAGACAGGGACTATGGCTACACCTTC
CASSQDRDYGYTF
>few|TRBV6-5|13|-|TRBJ1-6
TGTGCCAGCCGCAGGCCCTATAATTCACCCCTCCACTTT
CASRRPYNSPLHF
>-|TRBV7-9|13|-|TRBJ1-6
TGTGCCAGCAGCACTGACAGTACGTCACCCCTCCACTTT
CASSTDSTSPLHF
>-|TRBV29-1|15|TRBD1|TRBJ1-2
TGCAGCGTTGACGCCGAGGACAGGGCAAGGAATGGCTACACCTTC
CSVDAEDRARNGYTF
>-|TRBV30|16|-|TRBJ2-3
TGTGCCTGGAGTGTACTTACTCGACTCTACGGAGATACGCAGTATTTT
CAWSVLTRLYGDTQYF
>-|TRBV5-6|12|-|TRBJ2-1
TGTGCCAGCAGCGGCGGCGACAATGAGCAGTTCTTC
CASSGGDNEQFF
>-|TRBV6-6|15|-|TRBJ2-5
TGTGCCAGCAGTTACCTGGGGGCCGACCAAGAGACCCAGTACTTC
CASSYLGADQETQYF
>-|TRBV23-1|22|TRBD2|TRBJ2-3
TGCGCCAGCAGTCAAACTCGGGGTCCTAGCGGGAGGGCAAATACATTCACAGATACGCAGTATTTT
CASSQTRGPSGRANTFTDTQYF
>-|TRBV12-3/TRBV12-4|11|-|TRBJ2-1
TGTGCCAGCAGTCCGTCCAATGAGCAGTTCTTC
CASSPSNEQFF
>-|TRBV25-1|13|TRBD1|TRBJ1-5
TGTGCCAGCAGCGGACAGGGGCGTGGGTCCCAGCATTTT
CASSGQGRGSQHF
>-|TRBV5-6|14|-|TRBJ1-1
TGTGCCAGCGCCTCGGGGGGCATGAACACTGAAGCTTTCTTT
CASASGGMNTEAFF
>-|TRBV13|14|TRBD1|TRBJ1-1
TGTGCCAGCAGCCTACAGGGGGCGCGGACTGAAGCTTTCTTT
CASSLQGARTEAFF
>-|TRBV29-1|12|TRBD1|TRBJ1-1
TGCAGCGTTGGCAGGGGGCGTACTGAAGCTTTCTTT
CSVGRGRTEAFF
>once|TRBV19|15|TRBD2|TRBJ2-1
TGTGCCACTACCCTCCTAGCGGGAGGGAGTAATGAGCAGTTCTTC
CATTLLAGGSNEQFF
>few|TRBV5-1|15|-|TRBJ1-6
TGCGCCACCTTTGTCCTGTCCGGGGGAGGTTCACCCCTCCACTTT
CATFVLSGGGSPLHF
>-|TRBV15|13|-|TRBJ1-2
TGTGCCACCAGCAGACCAGGAAACTATGGCTACACCTTC
CATSRPGNYGYTF
>-|TRBV11-2|14|-|TRBJ1-2
TGTGCCAGCAGCTTCCCCGGGAGGGGGAATGGCTACACCTTC
CASSFPGRGNGYTF
>-|TRBV20-1|15|-|TRBJ1-6
TGCAGTGCTAGTGCCCCAGAAACAGGGAATTCACCCCTCCACTTT
CSASAPETGNSPLHF
>-|TRBV4-2|14|TRBD1|TRBJ1-4
TGTGCCAGCAGCCCGGGACAGGGGGTTGAAAAACTGTTTTTT
CASSPGQGVEKLFF
>-|TRBV3-1/TRBV3-2|11|-|TRBJ1-2
TGTGCCAGCAGCCAATACTTTGGCTACACCTTC
CASSQYFGYTF
>-|TRBV3-1/TRBV3-2|18|-|TRBJ2-2
TGTGCCAGCAGCCAAGTGACCAGGGAAGGAGTGCACACCGGGGAGCTGTTTTTT
CASSQVTREGVHTGELFF
>-|TRBV5-1|16|TRBD2|TRBJ2-1
TGCGCCAGCAGCTTGACCACTAGCGGGTTGGCCTGGGAGCAGTTCTTC
CASSLTTSGLAWEQFF
>-|TRBV7-7|15|TRBD2|TRBJ2-2
TGTGCTAGCAGCTCCGGGAGGGCAGGGATCGGGGAGCTGTTTTTT
CASSSGRAGIGELFF
>once|TRBV2|13|-|TRBJ2-7
TGTGCCAGCAGTGAAGAGAGAACTTACGAGCAGTACTTC
CASSEERTYEQYF
>-|TRBV4-2|15|TRBD1|TRBJ1-6
TGTGCCAGCAGCCAAGGGGGGACAGTTAATTCACCCCTCCACTTT
CASSQGGTVNSPLHF
>-|TRBV6-5|14|-|TRBJ2-3
TGTGCCAGCGGGTATACAGGGATCACAGATACGCAGTATTTT
CASGYTGITDTQYF
>-|TRBV9|15|TRBD1|TRBJ1-1
TGTGCCAGCAGCTCCTGGACAGGGGAGGCCGCTGAAGCTTTCTTT
CASSSWTGEAAEAFF
>-|TRBV5-1|17|TRBD1|TRBJ1-1
TGCGCCAGCAGCCCCCCGGGACAGGGGAATTTGAACACTGAAGCTTTCTTT
CASSPPGQGNLNTEAFF
>-|TRBV5-6|16|TRBD1|TRBJ2-4
TGTGCCAGCAGCCCCTGGGACAGGGCGGCCAAAAACATTCAGTACTTC
CASSPWDRAAKNIQYF
>-|TRBV7-3|15|TRBD2|TRBJ2-5
TGTGCCAGCAGCCCAAACGGGGGGGCCCAAGAGACCCAGTACTTC
CASSPNGGAQETQYF
>-|TRBV7-9|14|TRBD1|TRBJ2-7
TGTGCCAGCACCCTTGGACAGGGGGCTATGGAGCAGTACTTC
CASTLGQGAMEQYF
>-|TRBV19|14|-|TRBJ1-2
TGTGCCAGTAGTATTGGCGGGGGCGGCTATGGCTACACCTTC
CASSIGGGGYGYTF
>-|TRBV27|16|-|TRBJ2-1
TGTGCCAGCAGTTTCCGAAGGGGGAAACCCTACAATGAGCAGTTCTTC
CASSFRRGKPYNEQFF
>-|TRBV4-2|14|-|TRBJ1-2
TGTGCCAGCAGCCAAGATTCGGGAAACTATGGCTACACCTTC
CASSQDSGNYGYTF
>-|TRBV9|14|TRBD2|TRBJ2-5
TGTGCCAGCAGCTCAAGCGGGGGGGCGGAAACCCAGTACTTC
CASSSSGGAETQYF
>-|TRBV7-9|14|TRBD1|TRBJ1-1
TGTGCCAGCAGCCTGGGACAGGGCCTCACTGAAGCTTTCTTT
CASSLGQGLTEAFF
>-|TRBV7-8|14|-|TRBJ1-1
TGTGCCAGCAGCTCCCGGGACTTGAACACTGAAGCTTTCTTT
CASSSRDLNTEAFF
>-|TRBV29-1|16|-|TRBJ2-1
TGCAGCGTTGACGCTCTTGCGGCGAGCGCGTACAATGAGCAGTTCTTC
CSVDALAASAYNEQFF